The rows below give T cell receptor beta chains drawn from one sample of a study of human T cells and chemical hapten exposure. TCRdb re-called the RACE reads with MiXCR, one entry per CDR3 protein. Of 43,000 or so distinct CDR3 sequences listed, 3.5% to 4.5% are singletons. Source material: whole blood. These receptor sequences come from a female donor in good health. Some clones in this sample may be carry-over from other donors' samples. Each CDR3 is given with its conserved first and last residue. D genes are given only for firm matches. Not all rows give a size; the values are once, few, many and, for expanded clones, a class.

TRBV5-4,-,many,TRBJ2-3,TGTGCCAGCAGCTTGGAACCGGGGTTAACAGATACGCAGTATTTT,CASSLEPGLTDTQYF
TRBV10-3,TRBD1,many,TRBJ2-7,TGTGCCATCAGGGGGACAGTTGCCCCCTACGAGCAGTACTTC,CAIRGTVAPYEQYF
TRBV5-1,TRBD2,many,TRBJ2-7,TGCGCCAGCAGCTTGGGACTAGCCACCTACGAGCAGTACTTC,CASSLGLATYEQYF
TRBV18,TRBD1,many,TRBJ2-3,TGTGCCAGCTCACCACCTCTAGGGGGCACTACTGGAGATACGCAGTATTTT,CASSPPLGGTTGDTQYF
TRBV19,-,many,TRBJ1-6,TGTGCCAGTAGTGTGGGGGGTAGGAATTCACCCCTCCACTTT,CASSVGGRNSPLHF
TRBV5-1,TRBD1,many,TRBJ1-1,TGCGCCAGCAGCTCCGGACAGGGGGCAAACACTGAAGCTTTCTTT,CASSSGQGANTEAFF
TRBV30,TRBD1,many,TRBJ1-2,TGTGCCTGGAAGAGGGACAGCAACTATGGCTACACCTTC,CAWKRDSNYGYTF
TRBV19,-,many,TRBJ2-2,TGTGCCAGTAGTATAAGGGGAGGAACCGGGGAGCTGTTTTTT,CASSIRGGTGELFF
TRBV28,TRBD1,-,TRBJ1-1,TGTGCCAGCAGCCCTAACAGGGGAACTGAAGCTTTCTTT,CASSPNRGTEAFF
TRBV5-6,-,many,TRBJ2-1,TGTGCCAGCAGCTTGTCCACCAGCTCCTACAATGAGCAGTTCTTC,CASSLSTSSYNEQFF
TRBV28,TRBD2,many,TRBJ2-7,TGTGCCAGCAGTTCGCCCGGGGGGTTCGAGCAGTACTTC,CASSSPGGFEQYF
TRBV7-9,-,many,TRBJ2-7,TGTGCCAGCAGCTTACTGACATCCGACGAGCAGTACTTC,CASSLLTSDEQYF
TRBV28,-,many,TRBJ1-5,TGTGCCAGCAGTTTATTATTACGGGGGGGAAGGCAGCCCCAGCATTTT,CASSLLLRGGRQPQHF
TRBV20-1,-,many,TRBJ2-3,TGCAGTGCTAGCTGGGGCGGGGCCCTCCGGGATACGCAGTATTTT,CSASWGGALRDTQYF
TRBV6-5,TRBD1,many,TRBJ1-1,TGTGCCAGAAATCGGGACAGGGTTGAGAAGGTGATGGACACTGAAGCTTTCTTT,CARNRDRVEKVMDTEAFF
TRBV4-3,TRBD1,many,TRBJ2-3,TGCGCCAGCAGCTACGGACAGGGACTTTCTGATACGCAGTATTTT,CASSYGQGLSDTQYF
TRBV6-5,-,few,TRBJ2-6,TGTGCCAGCAGACCTACCACGGGCCCGTCTGGGGCCAACGTCCTGACTTTC,CASRPTTGPSGANVLTF
TRBV24-1,-,-,TRBJ2-4,TGTGCCACCAGTGATGGGGGAAAGCTAGCCAAAAACATTCAGTACTTC,CATSDGGKLAKNIQYF
TRBV20-1,-,many,TRBJ1-4,TGCAGTGCTAGATTGGGGTCAGCGGCAAATGAAAAACTGTTTTTT,CSARLGSAANEKLFF
TRBV20-1,-,many,TRBJ2-7,TGCAGTGCTAGAGATCTCCAGGGACACGAGCAGTACTTC,CSARDLQGHEQYF
TRBV6-5,-,many,TRBJ1-2,TGTGCCAGCAGTTACTCAGAGGGACCCTATGGCTACACCTTC,CASSYSEGPYGYTF
TRBV10-3,TRBD2,many,TRBJ2-1,TGTGCCATCAGTGATTCGGGAAGGGCTAGCGGGGGGCACAATGAGCAGTTCTTC,CAISDSGRASGGHNEQFF
TRBV6-5,-,many,TRBJ1-6,TGTGCCAGCAGCCCTACGGACGAGGGTTCACCCCTCCACTTT,CASSPTDEGSPLHF
TRBV20-1,-,medium-sized,TRBJ1-1,TGCAGTGCTAGAGGGTCCGGGCTACACACTGAAGCTTTCTTT,CSARGSGLHTEAFF
TRBV5-1,-,many,TRBJ1-4,TGCGCCAGCAGCTTGGGTTTGGACGGAGCTAATGAAAAACTGTTTTTT,CASSLGLDGANEKLFF
TRBV6-5,-,many,TRBJ2-7,TGTGCCAGCTCCCGGGGAGACGAGCAGTACTTC,CASSRGDEQYF
TRBV27,TRBD2,many,TRBJ2-1,TGTGCCACCGGGGGGAATACTATATACAATGAGCAGTTCTTC,CATGGNTIYNEQFF
TRBV6-2/TRBV6-3,-,many,TRBJ2-3,TGTGCCAGCAGTTACGGGGACCACACAGATACGCAGTATTTT,CASSYGDHTDTQYF
TRBV6-6,-,many,TRBJ1-6,TGTGCCAGCAGTTACGGCAGAAATTCACCCCTCCACTTT,CASSYGRNSPLHF
TRBV6-2/TRBV6-3,TRBD1,few,TRBJ1-1,TGTGCCAGCAGTTACACCCGGACAGGCCGCACTGAAGCTTTCTTT,CASSYTRTGRTEAFF
TRBV5-1,-,many,TRBJ1-6,TGCGCCAGCAGCTTGATCAAAGCGGATTCACCCCTCCACTTT,CASSLIKADSPLHF